This entry lists 29 T cell receptor beta chains sequenced from one sample in a study of cytomegalovirus exposure and HLA in healthy donors. Primers included in the PCR were 60 Vbeta and 13 Jbeta primers. TCRdb's table, derived via immunoSEQ multiplex PCR, lists solely in-frame clones and lacks some. The table for this sample gives 100,000 to 150,000 clones. The sample comprised PBMCs. The receptors come from a young man in good health and CMV-seronegative.

The chain carries TRBV15 and TRBJ2-3, with D unclear. V was trimmed by 0 bases and J by 8 bases, leaving 9 bases between them. Germline-derived CDR1 and CDR2 are LNHNV and YYDKDF (reference sequence). The CDR3 runs 13 residues. For the CDR3, the DNA is TGTGCCACCAGCAGAGATGCAGATGCTACGCAGTATTTT. This codes for CATSRDADATQYF.

The V and J genes are TRBV4-2 and TRBJ2-1; 9 positions match TRBD2. Germline V gene sequence: CDR1 LGHNA, CDR2 YNFKEQ. CDR3 length equals 15 residues. V was pared by 1 base and J by 7 bases, with 5 bases of the junction left unmatched. The CDR3 here is CASSQAAAGGNEQFF. In DNA form, the CDR3 reads TGTGCCAGCAGCCAAGCCGCAGCGGGAGGTAATGAGCAGTTCTTC.

The chain links TRBV4-2 to TRBJ2-1, with 8 nucleotides matching TRBD1. Trimming took 0 bases from V and 7 from J; bases not matched to a gene: 8. Germline CDR1 is LGHNA and CDR2 is YNFKEQ. The CDR3 sequence is 16 residues long. This CDR3 is CASSQDIGQGWNEQFF. CDR3 DNA sequence: TGTGCCAGCAGCCAAGACATCGGACAGGGTTGGAATGAGCAGTTCTTC.

The chain has TRBV5-6 and TRBJ2-3, with TRBD2 matching over 7 bases. The CDR3 spans 16 residues. Germline V gene data show CDR1 as SGHDT and CDR2 as YYEEEE. J lost 2 bases, V lost 0 bases, and 6 bases had no gene match. The CDR3 sequence is CASSLELAEYTDTQYF. The CDR3 region has the DNA TGTGCCAGCAGCTTGGAGCTAGCGGAATACACAGATACGCAGTATTTT.

The J gene is TRBJ2-7, the V gene TRBV28, with a weak D call TRBD1 (5 bases). The CDR3 length is 15 residues. Per the germline V gene, CDR1 is MDHEN and CDR2 is SYDVKM. V was pared by 2 bases and J by 3 bases, with 14 bases between. The CDR3 loop reads CASSLEGVVDYEQYF. For the CDR3, the DNA is TGTGCCAGCAGTTTAGAAGGGGTCGTGGACTACGAGCAGTACTTC.

The gene calls are TRBV7-9 and TRBJ1-2; TRBD1 matches at 7 bases. Germline assignment: CDR1 SEHNR and CDR2 FQNEAQ (reference sequence). The junction had 7 bases not matched to a gene; V was cut back by 5 bases and J by 1 base. CDR3 size: 15 residues. The CDR3 DNA reads as TGTGCCAGCAGCCGGGACAGCTATTATAACTATGGCTACACCTTC. Its protein is CASSRDSYYNYGYTF.

The chain carries TRBV19 and TRBJ2-2, with 7 bases lining up with TRBD2. This CDR3 is built from 16 residues. Looked up from germline, CDR1 is LNHDA and CDR2 is SQIVND (reference sequence). With 3 bases clipped from V and 5 bases from J, the junction kept 9 bases outside the gene matches. As DNA, the CDR3 is TGTGCCAGTAGTATTAGTAGGGGAGGGCGGACCGGGGAGCTGTTTTTT. Translating it yields CASSISRGGRTGELFF.

V is TRBV9 and J is TRBJ2-1, with D tentatively TRBD2 (5 bases). The CDR3 spans 15 residues. Germline V lookup: CDR1 SGDLS, CDR2 YYNGEE. Trimming took off 7 bases at V and 3 bases at J, with 17 bases between the two ends. CDR3 DNA: TGTGCCAGCGGCAAGGGAGCGGCCGTCTACAATGAGCAGTTCTTC. It is translated as CASGKGAAVYNEQFF.

CDR3 sequence: CAWSPPPQGSGYTF. The CDR3 DNA reads as TGTGCCTGGAGCCCCCCCCCACAGGGCTCCGGCTACACCTTC. The chain couples TRBV30 to TRBJ1-2, with D tentatively TRBD1 (6 bases). The germline V gene has CDR1 GTSNPN and CDR2 SVGIG (reference sequence). V was shortened by 3 bases and J by 8 bases, with 19 bases between the two germline ends. This CDR3 is 14 amino acids long.

The rearrangement links TRBV28 to TRBJ1-3; TRBD1 aligns across 9 bases. The V gene end was trimmed by 8 bases and the J gene end by 4 bases; junction bases not matched to a gene: 15. CDR1 and CDR2 from the germline V gene are MDHEN and SYDVKM. The CDR3 spans 17 residues. This chain's CDR3 is CASRQGDRDASGNTIYF. The CDR3 coding sequence is TGTGCCAGCCGCCAAGGGGACAGGGATGCTTCCGGAAACACCATATATTTT.

V usage is TRBV10-3 and J usage is TRBJ2-3; D is uncertain. Germline V gene data show CDR1 as ENHRY and CDR2 as SYGVKD. Trimming shortened V by 8 bases and J by 2 bases, and 11 bases separated the two germline ends. This CDR3 region has 13 residues. CDR3 DNA sequence: TGTGCCATCTTATCCTCCCCCACAGATACGCAGTATTTT. Translation gives CAILSSPTDTQYF.

This sequence joins TRBV7-9 and TRBJ1-1; tentatively, D is TRBD1 (5 bases). Trimming removed 0 bases from V and 3 bases from J, with 11 bases in between. Per the germline V gene, CDR1 is SEHNR and CDR2 is FQNEAQ (reference sequence). The CDR3 loop spans 15 amino acids. The CDR3 loop reads CASSLAGTGDTEAFF. The CDR3 DNA reads as TGTGCCAGCAGCTTAGCCGGGACGGGAGACACTGAAGCTTTCTTT.

The J gene is TRBJ1-1, the V gene TRBV30; no clear D gene. The CDR3 is 12 residues long. The germline gives CDR1 GTSNPN, CDR2 SVGIG (reference sequence). V was pared by 4 bases and J by 3 bases, with 9 bases between. The CDR3 DNA reads TGTGCCTGGACTGTGGGCGACACTGAAGCTTTCTTT. The encoded protein is CAWTVGDTEAFF.

The chain combines TRBV30 with TRBJ1-3; 9 bases map to TRBD1. There are 15 residues in the CDR3. The germline V gene has CDR1 GTSNPN and CDR2 SVGIG (reference sequence). Germline trimming cut 3 bases from V and 4 bases from J; bases unmatched to any gene: 7. The CDR3 DNA sequence: TGTGCCTGGAGGGACGGGACAGGGCAAGGAAACACCATATATTTT. Protein: CAWRDGTGQGNTIYF.

The chain has TRBV25-1 and TRBJ2-2; no definite D call. Germline values: CDR1 MGHDK, CDR2 SYGVNS. CDR3 length: 16 amino acids. The V and J ends lost 1 base and 5 bases respectively, with 14 bases between them. CDR3 amino acids: CASSELGAMETGELFF. CDR3 bases: TGTGCCAGCAGTGAATTAGGTGCGATGGAGACCGGGGAGCTGTTTTTT.

The chain is built from TRBV7-9 and TRBJ1-1; D is unresolved. The V gene lost 4 bases and the J gene lost 3 bases, with 9 bases spanning the gap. Germline-derived CDR1 and CDR2 are SEHNR and FQNEAQ (reference sequence). The length of the CDR3 is 13 residues. The CDR3 loop reads CASSSYGDTEAFF. CDR3 nucleotides: TGTGCCAGCAGCTCCTACGGGGACACTGAAGCTTTCTTT.

The chain carries TRBV7-9 and TRBJ2-1; 11 bases line up with TRBD2. Per germline, CDR1 SEHNR and CDR2 FQNEAQ (reference sequence). V lost 5 bases and J lost 0; bases outside the gene matches: 12. The CDR3 contains 19 residues. CDR3 DNA: TGTGCCAGCAGCCCCCTCGGTAGCGGGAGGGATAGCTCCTACAATGAGCAGTTCTTC. Amino acid sequence: CASSPLGSGRDSSYNEQFF.

The J gene is TRBJ2-1, the V gene TRBV10-3; the match to TRBD2 covers 14 bases. The V gene's germline CDR1 is ENHRY and CDR2 SYGVKD. This CDR3 has 18 residues. With V trimmed by 6 bases and J by 7 bases, 14 bases remained unmatched. The CDR3 spells CAISAFDRGLAGANEQFF. DNA for the CDR3: TGTGCCATCAGCGCTTTTGACAGGGGACTAGCGGGGGCAAATGAGCAGTTCTTC.

V usage is TRBV9 and J usage is TRBJ2-2; D ambiguous. The CDR3 runs 15 residues. Germline V CDR1 and CDR2: SGDLS, YYNGEE. V was trimmed by 0 bases and J by 1 base, leaving 7 bases between them. The CDR3 loop is CASSVGQVNTGELFF. CDR3 nucleotide sequence: TGTGCCAGCAGCGTAGGGCAGGTGAACACCGGGGAGCTGTTTTTT.

The chain is built from TRBV7-3 and TRBJ2-7, with 7 bases aligning to TRBD1. V shed 5 bases, J shed 5 bases, and the junction held 18 bases outside the gene matches. Per germline, CDR1 SGHTA and CDR2 FQGTGA. The CDR3 length is 17 residues. This chain's CDR3 is CASSPSSFGTVIDEQYF. CDR3 DNA sequence: TGTGCCAGCAGCCCATCAAGCTTCGGGACAGTAATTGACGAGCAGTACTTC.

This chain uses TRBV10-3 with TRBJ2-7; a weak D match, TRBD1 (6 bases). Germline V gives CDR1 ENHRY, CDR2 SYGVKD. Trimming stripped 6 bases from V and 0 bases from J, with 12 bases between. This CDR3 is 14 amino acids long. The CDR3 DNA is TGTGCCATCAGGAATGGGGGCAACTCCTACGAGCAGTACTTC. Its protein is CAIRNGGNSYEQYF.

The chain recombines TRBV14 with TRBJ1-2; no firm D call. Germline V gene lookup returns CDR1 SGHDN and CDR2 FVKESK. The CDR3 is 16 residues long. V was shortened by 0 bases and J by 4 bases, with 15 bases between the two germline ends. The CDR3 bases are TGTGCCAGCAGCCAAGATCGAGGAAGGAGTACCTATGGCTACACCTTC. This gives the protein CASSQDRGRSTYGYTF.

The chain is built from TRBV19 and TRBJ1-1, with TRBD1 identical over 8 bases. The CDR3 contains 16 residues. V lost 4 bases to trimming and J lost 0 bases; unmatched junction nucleotides: 7. Per the germline V gene, CDR1 is LNHDA and CDR2 is SQIVND (reference sequence). The CDR3 is CASSTGQGGLNTEAFF. The CDR3 nucleotides read TGTGCCAGTAGTACCGGACAGGGAGGGTTGAACACTGAAGCTTTCTTT. Based on the CDR3 plus reference TRBV19 and TRBJ1-1, the full variable domain is DGGITQSPKYLFRKEGQNVTLSCEQNLNHDAMYWYRQDPGQGLRLIYYSQIVNDFQKGDIAEGYSVSREKKESFPLTVTSAQKNPTAFYLCASSTGQGGLNTEAFFGQGTRLTVV.

This rearrangement joins TRBV5-1 to TRBJ1-3; D gene ambiguous. Trimming stripped 3 bases from V and 2 bases from J, with 18 bases between. Germline loops: CDR1 SGHRS, CDR2 YFSETQ. The CDR3 is 17 residues long. CDR3 amino acids: CASSSQEGRSAGNTIYF. Here the CDR3 DNA reads TGCGCCAGCAGCTCCCAGGAGGGTCGAAGCGCTGGAAACACCATATATTTT.

For the CDR3, the DNA is TGTGCCAGCAGCCGGGGTGCGATCTCCTACAATGAGCAGTTCTTC. Amino acids: CASSRGAISYNEQFF. V is TRBV7-6 and J is TRBJ2-1; tentatively, D is TRBD2 (5 bases). The CDR3 is 15 residues long. Germline CDR1 reads SGHVS; CDR2 reads FNYEAQ. Between the trimmed V and J ends, which lost 5 bases and 0 bases, there was a span of 11 bases.

This chain connects TRBV4-1 to TRBJ1-1; 8 nucleotides match TRBD1. Germline V CDR1 and CDR2: MGHRA, YSYEKL. The CDR3 is 17 amino acids. V gave up 1 base and J gave up 4 bases; unmatched junction bases: 11. CDR3 sequence: CASSQVRGTGRATEAFF. CDR3 sequence (DNA): TGCGCCAGCAGCCAAGTCAGGGGGACAGGCAGAGCCACTGAAGCTTTCTTT.

V is TRBV19 and J is TRBJ1-5, with TRBD1 matching 8 bases. The CDR3 is made up of 14 amino acids. The junction had 10 bases not matched to a gene; V was cut back by 7 bases and J by 8 bases. Germline loops: CDR1 LNHDA, CDR2 SQIVND (reference sequence). CDR3 region: CASTGQGEWEPQHF. The CDR3 DNA follows: TGTGCCAGTACCGGACAGGGTGAGTGGGAGCCCCAGCATTTT.

This chain links TRBV5-1 with TRBJ2-3; TRBD2 aligns across 7 bases. The CDR3 has 16 residues. CDR1 is SGHRS, CDR2 YFSETQ, per germline. Unmatched junction bases numbered 9, after V lost 0 bases and J lost 5 bases. Here the CDR3 reads CASSLGRAGVVDTQYF. As DNA, the CDR3 is TGCGCCAGCAGCTTGGGACGGGCGGGAGTAGTAGATACGCAGTATTTT.

The chain couples TRBV27 to TRBJ1-2; 10 positions agree with TRBD1. Germline V lookup: CDR1 MNHEY, CDR2 SMNVEV (reference sequence). The CDR3 sequence is 15 residues long. After removal of 5 bases from V and 2 bases from J, the junction contained 5 bases not matched to a gene. Here the CDR3 reads CASSTPGQGNYGYTF. Written as DNA, the CDR3 is TGTGCCAGCAGTACGCCGGGACAGGGGAACTATGGCTACACCTTC.